This T cell receptor (beta chain) originates from a study of T cell responses to AZD1222 COVID-19 vaccine. Using immunoSEQ multiplex PCR, the repertoire was profiled, and TCRdb retains in-frame clones only, with some absent. The sample lists around 130,000 clones, approximately 85% occurring once. For this clone: Antigen specificity is unknown.

CDR1 and CDR2 (germline): SNHLY, FYNNEI. After removal of 8 bases from V and 7 bases from J, the junction contained 6 bases not matched to a gene. The CDR3 is 14 amino acids. The study, taken as a whole, reports: Females outnumbered males among donors, who were mostly white British; clonal diversity was possibly underestimated.

This sequence originates from an adult in good health. The chain links TRBV2 to TRBJ1-5; 12 nucleotides align to TRBD1. Sequenced material: peripheral blood, taken on day 0 of AZD1222 vaccination. CDR3 region: CASAGTGGGQPQHF. CDR3 DNA: TGTGCCAGCGCCGGGACAGGGGGCGGCCAGCCCCAGCATTTT. Combining the CDR3 with reference TRBV2 and TRBJ1-5 gives the whole variable domain EPEVTQTPSHQVTQMGQEVILRCVPISNHLYFYWYRQILGQKVEFLVSFYNNEISEKSEIFDDQFSVERPDGSNFTLKIRSTKLEDSAMYFCASAGTGGGQPQHFGDGTRLSIL.